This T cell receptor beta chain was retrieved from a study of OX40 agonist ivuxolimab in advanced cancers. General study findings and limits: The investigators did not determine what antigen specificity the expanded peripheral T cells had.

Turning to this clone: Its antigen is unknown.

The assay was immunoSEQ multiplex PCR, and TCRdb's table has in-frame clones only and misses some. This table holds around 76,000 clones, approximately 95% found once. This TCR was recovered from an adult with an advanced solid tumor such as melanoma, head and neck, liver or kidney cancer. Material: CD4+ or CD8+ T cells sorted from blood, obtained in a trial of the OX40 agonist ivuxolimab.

CDR3 DNA sequence: TGTGCCAGCAGCTTAGACGAGGGACAGTTCTCTGGGGCCAACGTCCTGACTTTC. Encoded protein: CASSLDEGQFSGANVLTF. J is TRBJ2-6 and V is TRBV7-9; the match to TRBD1 covers 7 bases. CDR3 length: 18 amino acids. V was clipped by 1 base and J by 0 bases; unmatched bases: 6. Per germline, CDR1 SEHNR and CDR2 FQNEAQ (reference sequence).